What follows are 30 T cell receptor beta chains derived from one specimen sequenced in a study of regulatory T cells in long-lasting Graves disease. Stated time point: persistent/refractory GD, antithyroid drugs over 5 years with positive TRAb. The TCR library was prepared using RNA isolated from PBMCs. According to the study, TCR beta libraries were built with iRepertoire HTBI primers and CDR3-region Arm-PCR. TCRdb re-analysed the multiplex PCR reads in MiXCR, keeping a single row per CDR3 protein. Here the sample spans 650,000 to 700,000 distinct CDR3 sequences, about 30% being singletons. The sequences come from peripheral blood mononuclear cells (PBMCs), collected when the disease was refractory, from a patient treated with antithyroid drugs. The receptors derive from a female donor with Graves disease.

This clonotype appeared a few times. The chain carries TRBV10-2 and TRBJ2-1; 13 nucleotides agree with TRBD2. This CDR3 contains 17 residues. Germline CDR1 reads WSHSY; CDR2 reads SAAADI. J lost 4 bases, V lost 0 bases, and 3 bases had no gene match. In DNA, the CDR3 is TGCGCCAGCAGTGAGTCCGTGACTAGCGGGGGGTACAATGAGCAGTTCTTC. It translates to CASSESVTSGGYNEQFF.

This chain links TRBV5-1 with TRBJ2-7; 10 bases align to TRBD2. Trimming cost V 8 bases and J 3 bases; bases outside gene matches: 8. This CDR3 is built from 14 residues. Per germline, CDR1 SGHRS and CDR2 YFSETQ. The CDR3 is CASEREGRNYEQYF. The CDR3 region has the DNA TGCGCCAGTGAGCGGGAGGGAAGAAACTACGAGCAGTACTTC.

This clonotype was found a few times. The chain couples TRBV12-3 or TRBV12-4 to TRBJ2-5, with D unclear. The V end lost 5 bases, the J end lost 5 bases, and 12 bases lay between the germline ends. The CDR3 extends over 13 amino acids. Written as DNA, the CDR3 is TGTGCCAGCAGTCCACAAGGGTACGAGACCCAGTACTTC. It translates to CASSPQGYETQYF.

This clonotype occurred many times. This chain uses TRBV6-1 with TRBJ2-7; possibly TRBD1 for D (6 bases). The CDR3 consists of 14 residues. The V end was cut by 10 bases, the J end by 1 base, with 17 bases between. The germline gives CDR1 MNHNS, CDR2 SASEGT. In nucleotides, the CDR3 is TGTGCCACGCGTGGGCAGGGGCCTTCCTACGAGCAGTACTTC. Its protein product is CATRGQGPSYEQYF.

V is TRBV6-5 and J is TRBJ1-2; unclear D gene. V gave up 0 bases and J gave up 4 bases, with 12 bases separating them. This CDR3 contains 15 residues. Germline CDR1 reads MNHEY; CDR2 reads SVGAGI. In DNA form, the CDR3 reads TGTGCCAGCAGTTACTCGACATCGAAGGTCTATGGCTACACCTTC. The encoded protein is CASSYSTSKVYGYTF.

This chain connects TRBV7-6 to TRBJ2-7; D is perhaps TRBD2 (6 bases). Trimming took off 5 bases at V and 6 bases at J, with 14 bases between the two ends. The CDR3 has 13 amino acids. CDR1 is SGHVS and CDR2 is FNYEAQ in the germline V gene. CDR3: CASSPQEGVEQYF. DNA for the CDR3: TGTGCCAGCAGCCCCCAGGAGGGCGTCGAGCAGTACTTC.

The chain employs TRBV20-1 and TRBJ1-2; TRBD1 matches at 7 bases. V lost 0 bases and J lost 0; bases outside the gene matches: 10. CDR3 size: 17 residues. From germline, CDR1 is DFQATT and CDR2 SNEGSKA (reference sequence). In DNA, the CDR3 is TGCAGTGCTAGAGATCTTCGGACAGGCGAACCTAACTATGGCTACACCTTC. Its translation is CSARDLRTGEPNYGYTF.

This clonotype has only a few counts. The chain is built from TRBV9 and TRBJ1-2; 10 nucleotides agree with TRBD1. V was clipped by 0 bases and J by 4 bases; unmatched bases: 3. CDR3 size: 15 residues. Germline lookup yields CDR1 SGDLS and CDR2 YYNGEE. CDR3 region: CASSVADRGGYGYTF. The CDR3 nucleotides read TGTGCCAGCAGCGTAGCGGACAGGGGGGGCTATGGCTACACCTTC.

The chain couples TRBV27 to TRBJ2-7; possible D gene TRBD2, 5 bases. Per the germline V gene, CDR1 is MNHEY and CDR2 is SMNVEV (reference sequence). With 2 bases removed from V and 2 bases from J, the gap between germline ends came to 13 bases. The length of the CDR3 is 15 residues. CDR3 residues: CASSLIGAEAYEQYF. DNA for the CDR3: TGTGCCAGCAGTTTAATAGGAGCGGAAGCCTACGAGCAGTACTTC.

The CDR3 protein is CASRPFTGASSGANVLTF. The CDR3 DNA sequence: TGTGCCAGCAGACCTTTTACGGGGGCCAGCTCTGGGGCCAACGTCCTGACTTTC. The chain uses TRBV14 and TRBJ2-6; D is possibly TRBD1 or TRBD2 (6 bases each). In germline, CDR1 is SGHDN, CDR2 FVKESK. The CDR3 has 18 amino acids. V lost 6 bases and J lost 0, with 18 bases in between.

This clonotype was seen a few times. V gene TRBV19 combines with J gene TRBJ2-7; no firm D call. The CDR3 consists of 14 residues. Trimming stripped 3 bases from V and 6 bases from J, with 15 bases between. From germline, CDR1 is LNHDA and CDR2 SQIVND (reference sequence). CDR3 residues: CASSILDSSGEQYF. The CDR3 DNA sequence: TGTGCCAGTAGTATCCTAGACTCCTCTGGCGAGCAGTACTTC.

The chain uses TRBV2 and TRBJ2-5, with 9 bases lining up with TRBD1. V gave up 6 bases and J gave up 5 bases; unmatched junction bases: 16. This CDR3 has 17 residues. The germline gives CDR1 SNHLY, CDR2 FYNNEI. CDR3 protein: CASRTRWTGASGETQYF. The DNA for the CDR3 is TGTGCCAGCAGGACCCGTTGGACAGGGGCTTCAGGGGAGACCCAGTACTTC. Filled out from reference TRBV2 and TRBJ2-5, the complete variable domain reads EPEVTQTPSHQVTQMGQEVILRCVPISNHLYFYWYRQILGQKVEFLVSFYNNEISEKSEIFDDQFSVERPDGSNFTLKIRSTKLEDSAMYFCASRTRWTGASGETQYFGPGTRLLVL.

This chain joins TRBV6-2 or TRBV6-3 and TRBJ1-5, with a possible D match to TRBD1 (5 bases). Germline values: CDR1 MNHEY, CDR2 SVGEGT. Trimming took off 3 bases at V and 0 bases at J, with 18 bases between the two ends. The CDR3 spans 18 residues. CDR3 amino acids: CASSYPIGAQDSNQPQHF. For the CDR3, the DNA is TGTGCCAGCAGTTATCCAATCGGGGCGCAGGATAGCAATCAGCCCCAGCATTTT.

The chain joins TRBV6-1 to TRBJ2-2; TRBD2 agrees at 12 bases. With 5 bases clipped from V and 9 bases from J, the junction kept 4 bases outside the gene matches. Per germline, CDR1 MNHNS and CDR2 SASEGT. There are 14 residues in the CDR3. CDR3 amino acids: CASSLAGGPRELFF. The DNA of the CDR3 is TGTGCCAGCAGTCTAGCGGGAGGGCCCCGGGAGCTGTTTTTT.

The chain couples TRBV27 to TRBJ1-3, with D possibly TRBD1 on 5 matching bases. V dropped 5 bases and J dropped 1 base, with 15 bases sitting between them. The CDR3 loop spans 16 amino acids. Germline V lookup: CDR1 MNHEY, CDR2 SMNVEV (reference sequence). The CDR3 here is CASSLDEGWSGNTIYF. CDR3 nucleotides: TGTGCCAGCAGTCTCGACGAGGGGTGGTCTGGAAACACCATATATTTT.

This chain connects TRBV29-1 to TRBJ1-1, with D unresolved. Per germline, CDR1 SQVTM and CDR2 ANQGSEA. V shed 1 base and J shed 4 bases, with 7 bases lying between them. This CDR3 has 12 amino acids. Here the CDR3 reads CSVEVTFTEAFF. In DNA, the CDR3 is TGCAGCGTTGAAGTAACATTCACTGAAGCTTTCTTT.

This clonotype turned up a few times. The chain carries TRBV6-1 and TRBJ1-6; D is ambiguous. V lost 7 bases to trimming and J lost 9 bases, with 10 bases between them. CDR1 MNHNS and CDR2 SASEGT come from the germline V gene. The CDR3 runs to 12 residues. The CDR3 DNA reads TGTGCCAGCACCACTTTTGGTTCACCCCTCCACTTT. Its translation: CASTTFGSPLHF.

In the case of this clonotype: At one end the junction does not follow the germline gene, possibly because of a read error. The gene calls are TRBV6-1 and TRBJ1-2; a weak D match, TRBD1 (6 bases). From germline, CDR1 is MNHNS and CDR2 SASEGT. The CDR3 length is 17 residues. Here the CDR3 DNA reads TGTGCCAGCAGTCAGACAGGACTGCCGGGAATGAGGCGGGGCTACGCCTTC. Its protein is CASSQTGLPGMRRGYAF.

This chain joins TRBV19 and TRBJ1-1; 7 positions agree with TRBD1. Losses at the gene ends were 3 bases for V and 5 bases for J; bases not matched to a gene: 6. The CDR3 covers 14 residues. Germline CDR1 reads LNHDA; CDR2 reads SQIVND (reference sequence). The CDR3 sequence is CASSIASGGTEAFF. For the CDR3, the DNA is TGTGCCAGTAGTATCGCTTCAGGGGGGACTGAAGCTTTCTTT.

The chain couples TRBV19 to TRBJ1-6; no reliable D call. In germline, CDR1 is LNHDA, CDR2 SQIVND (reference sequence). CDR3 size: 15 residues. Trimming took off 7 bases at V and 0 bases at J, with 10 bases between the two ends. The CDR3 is CASKGRSSYNSPLHF. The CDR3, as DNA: TGTGCCAGTAAAGGCAGAAGCTCCTATAATTCACCCCTCCACTTT.

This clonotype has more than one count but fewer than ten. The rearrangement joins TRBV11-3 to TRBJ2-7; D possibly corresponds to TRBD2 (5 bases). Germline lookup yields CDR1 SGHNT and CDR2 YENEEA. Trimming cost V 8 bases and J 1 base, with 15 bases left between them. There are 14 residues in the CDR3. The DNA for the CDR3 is TGTGCCAGCCTGGCCGGAGGCGGTTCCTACGAGCAGTACTTC. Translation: CASLAGGGSYEQYF.

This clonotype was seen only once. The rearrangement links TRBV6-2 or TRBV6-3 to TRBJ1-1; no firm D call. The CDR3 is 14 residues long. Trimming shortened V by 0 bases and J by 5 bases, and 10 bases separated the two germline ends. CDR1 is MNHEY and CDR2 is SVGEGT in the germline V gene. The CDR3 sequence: CASSYSSMGTEAFF. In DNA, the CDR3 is TGTGCCAGCAGTTACTCGAGCATGGGGACTGAAGCTTTCTTT.

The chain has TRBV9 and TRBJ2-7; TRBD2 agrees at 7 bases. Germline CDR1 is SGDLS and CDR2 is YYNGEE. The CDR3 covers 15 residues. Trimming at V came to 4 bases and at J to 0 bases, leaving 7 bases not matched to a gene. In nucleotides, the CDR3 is TGTGCCAGCAGCCCCAGGGAGGGCCTCTCCTACGAGCAGTACTTC. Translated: CASSPREGLSYEQYF.

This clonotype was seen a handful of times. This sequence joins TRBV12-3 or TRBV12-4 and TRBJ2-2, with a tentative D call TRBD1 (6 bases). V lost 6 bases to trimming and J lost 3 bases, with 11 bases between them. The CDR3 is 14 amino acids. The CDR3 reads CASSRGSYTGELFF. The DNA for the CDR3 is TGTGCCAGCAGCAGGGGTTCGTACACCGGGGAGCTGTTTTTT.

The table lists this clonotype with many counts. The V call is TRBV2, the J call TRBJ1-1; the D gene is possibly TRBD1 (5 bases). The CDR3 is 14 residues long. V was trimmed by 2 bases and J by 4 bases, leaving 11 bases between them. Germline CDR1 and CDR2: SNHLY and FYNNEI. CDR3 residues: CASSELRRVTEAFF. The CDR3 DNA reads TGTGCCAGCAGTGAATTGCGCAGGGTCACTGAAGCTTTCTTT.

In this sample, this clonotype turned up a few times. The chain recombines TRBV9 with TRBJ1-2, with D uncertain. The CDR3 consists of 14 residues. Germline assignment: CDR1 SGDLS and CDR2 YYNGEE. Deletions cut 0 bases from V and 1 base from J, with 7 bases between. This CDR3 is CASSVAGRNYGYTF. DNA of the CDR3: TGTGCCAGCAGCGTAGCTGGCCGTAACTATGGCTACACCTTC.

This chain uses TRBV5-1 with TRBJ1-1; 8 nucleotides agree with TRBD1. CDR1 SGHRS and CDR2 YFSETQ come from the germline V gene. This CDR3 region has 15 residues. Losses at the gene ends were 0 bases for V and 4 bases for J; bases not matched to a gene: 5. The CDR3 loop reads CASSLDQGAVTEAFF. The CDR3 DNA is TGCGCCAGCAGCTTGGATCAGGGGGCAGTCACTGAAGCTTTCTTT.

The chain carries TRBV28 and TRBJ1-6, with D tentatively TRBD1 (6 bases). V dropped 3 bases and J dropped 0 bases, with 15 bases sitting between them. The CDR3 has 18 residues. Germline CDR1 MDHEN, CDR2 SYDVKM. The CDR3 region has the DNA TGTGCCAGCAGTTTTTTACCAGGACAGTCCTCCTATAATTCACCCCTCCACTTT. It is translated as CASSFLPGQSSYNSPLHF.

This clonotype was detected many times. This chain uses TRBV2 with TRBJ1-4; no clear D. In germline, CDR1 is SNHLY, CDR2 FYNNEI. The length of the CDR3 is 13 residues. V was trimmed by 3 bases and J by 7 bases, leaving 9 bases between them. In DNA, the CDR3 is TGTGCCAGCAGTGACCGTCTAGGTGAAAAACTGTTTTTT. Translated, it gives CASSDRLGEKLFF.

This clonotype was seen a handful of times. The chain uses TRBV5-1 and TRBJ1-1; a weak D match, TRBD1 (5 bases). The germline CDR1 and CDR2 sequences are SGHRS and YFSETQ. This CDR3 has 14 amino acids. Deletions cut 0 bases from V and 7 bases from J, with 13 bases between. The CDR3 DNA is TGCGCCAGCAGCTTGGTCCAGGGAGGGCATGAAGCTTTCTTT. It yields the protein CASSLVQGGHEAFF.